This T cell receptor beta chain stems from a study of T-cell reconstitution after alpha-beta-depleted transplantation in children. Regarding the study as a whole: Day-60 TCRbeta diversity that was high in some patients was derived from surviving recipient T cells and thymic progenitors.

In its sample, this clonotype was seen many times. Antigen unknown. The missing conserved phenylalanine or tryptophan at the end of this CDR3 makes a read error likely. The DNA is left out, because the CDR3 cannot be placed on it with certainty; the CDR3 is given as TCRdb lists it. Germline values: CDR1 DFQATT, CDR2 SNEGSKA (reference sequence). The CDR3 has 12 residues if both end residues are counted. Unique molecular identifiers featured in how the TCRbeta library was prepared. TCRdb passed the PCR reads through MiXCR, listing each CDR3 protein once. The data show approximately 82,000 distinct CDR3 sequences, roughly 18% seen once.

This specimen was PBMCs, mostly from graft donor cells, taken 360 days after TCRalphabeta/CD19-depleted stem cell transplant. The rearrangement uses TRBV20-1 and TRBJ2-5; the table's D call TRBD1 went unverified against the DNA. The TCR was taken from a male patient aged 2 to 9 who had a stem cell transplant for acute lymphoblastic leukemia, so the T cells may come from the graft donor. CDR3 sequence: CSARGPPEQSGV.